The 26 T cell receptor beta chains given below trace back to one sample, sequenced in a study of T cells in Graves' hyperthyroidism and ophthalmopathy. What was amplified from RNA transcripts were TCR beta CDR3 regions. During a first-round RT-PCR of the TCR CDR3, the HTBI primer set was used. TCRdb re-called the multiplex PCR reads through MiXCR, storing one row per CDR3 protein. The sample carries 700,000 to 950,000 distinct CDR3 sequences, under 45% recorded once. Material for sequencing was blood. The receptors were gathered from a woman aged 40 to 55 with Graves' hyperthyroidism.

The V call is TRBV29-1, the J call TRBJ1-2, with 10 bases aligning to TRBD1. This CDR3 comprises 14 residues. V lost 3 bases to trimming and J lost 4 bases; unmatched junction nucleotides: 5. Germline CDR1 reads SQVTM; CDR2 reads ANQGSEA. The CDR3 region is CSVDRDRGVYGYTF. CDR3 sequence (DNA): TGCAGCGTTGATAGGGACAGGGGAGTCTATGGCTACACCTTC.

This clonotype appeared many times. One end of the junction fails to match germline, which may point to a read error. The chain joins TRBV7-7 to TRBJ2-2; maybe TRBD1 (6 bases). Germline assignment: CDR1 SSHAT and CDR2 FNYEAQ (reference sequence). This CDR3 region has 14 residues. The CDR3 DNA follows: TGTGCTAGCAGCAACAGGGTGAACACCGGGGAGCTGTTTTTT. As protein: CASSNRVNTGELFF.

This clonotype was seen many times. V is TRBV28 and J is TRBJ1-2, with TRBD1 identical over 10 bases. J lost 5 bases, V lost 7 bases, and 10 bases had no gene match. The germline V gene has CDR1 MDHEN and CDR2 SYDVKM. This CDR3 contains 15 residues. CDR3 sequence: CASTTMGTGEYGYTF. CDR3 sequence (DNA): TGTGCCAGCACCACAATGGGGACAGGGGAGTATGGCTACACCTTC.

The gene calls are TRBV19 and TRBJ2-4, with D maybe TRBD1 (6 bases). The CDR3 loop spans 14 amino acids. In germline, CDR1 is LNHDA, CDR2 SQIVND (reference sequence). V lost 9 bases, J lost 6 bases, and 18 bases lay in between. CDR3: CASHAPQDRNIQYF. CDR3 DNA sequence: TGTGCCAGCCACGCTCCCCAGGACAGAAACATTCAGTACTTC.

This clonotype has more than one count but fewer than ten. The junction differs from germline at one of its ends, possibly a read error. The J gene is TRBJ1-1, the V gene TRBV10-2; weak D call: TRBD1 (6 bases). This CDR3 is built from 15 residues. The germline V gene encodes CDR1 WSHSY and CDR2 SAAADI. CDR3 protein: CASSYRAILNTEAFF. The CDR3 DNA follows: TGTGCCAGCAGTTACAGGGCGATACTGAACACTGAAGCTTTCTTT.

This clonotype was counted ten times or more. The V call is TRBV24-1, the J call TRBJ2-5; D is unresolved. Trimming cost V 3 bases and J 1 base, with 5 bases left between them. Per germline, CDR1 KGHDR and CDR2 SFDVKD. The length of the CDR3 is 13 residues. CDR3 DNA: TGTGCCACCAGTGATGACCCCCAAGAGACCCAGTACTTC. This gives the protein CATSDDPQETQYF.

In the case of this clonotype: No DNA is shown, since the ends of the CDR3 on it are uncertain; the CDR3 is the one TCRdb lists. V usage is TRBV28 and J usage is TRBJ2-7; the table gives TRBD1 as D, unverified against the DNA. CDR1 and CDR2 from the germline V gene are MDHEN and SYDVKM. The CDR3 length is 12 residues, termini included. The CDR3: CASPSGQGEQYF.

J is TRBJ1-2 and V is TRBV29-1, with D tentatively TRBD1 (5 bases). V gave up 3 bases and J gave up 7 bases, with 18 bases separating them. This CDR3 spans 14 amino acids. Germline CDR1 and CDR2: SQVTM and ANQGSEA. The CDR3 reads CSVDDGAVLSGYTF. The CDR3 nucleotides read TGCAGCGTTGACGACGGGGCAGTACTATCTGGCTACACCTTC.

V is TRBV5-6 and J is TRBJ1-2, with 8 bases identical to TRBD1. CDR3 length equals 18 residues. Unmatched junction bases numbered 14, after V lost 4 bases and J lost 0 bases. Germline values: CDR1 SGHDT, CDR2 YYEEEE. The CDR3 protein is CASSTPRTGTLANYGYTF. The CDR3 DNA follows: TGTGCCAGCAGCACACCAAGGACAGGGACCTTAGCTAACTATGGCTACACCTTC.

This chain links TRBV12-3 or TRBV12-4 with TRBJ1-1; no clear D. The CDR3 length is 15 residues. The V end was cut by 3 bases, the J end by 2 bases, with 13 bases between. CDR3: CASSLLGNINTEAFF. The CDR3 region has the DNA TGTGCCAGCAGTTTGCTCGGGAACATAAACACTGAAGCTTTCTTT.

This clonotype appeared a few times. An end of the junction differs from the germline gene, which may be a read error. V usage is TRBV5-8 and J usage is TRBJ1-1, with D possibly matching TRBD1 (5 bases). This CDR3 is 15 amino acids long. CDR1 is SGHTS and CDR2 is YDEGEE in the germline V gene. Here the CDR3 DNA reads TGTGCCAGCAGCTTGGGGGGACTGGGGAACGCTGAAGCTTTCTTT. It yields the protein CASSLGGLGNAEAFF.

This clonotype was seen ten or more times. The chain recombines TRBV29-1 with TRBJ2-5; D unclear. Trimming shortened V by 4 bases and J by 5 bases, and 5 bases separated the two germline ends. From germline, CDR1 is SQVTM and CDR2 ANQGSEA. The CDR3 is made up of 10 amino acids. The CDR3 DNA is TGCAGCGTTGGCACGGAGACCCAGTACTTC. It is translated as CSVGTETQYF. The variable domain in full, completed from reference TRBV29-1 and TRBJ2-5, reads SAVISQKPSRDICQRGTSLTIQCQVDSQVTMMFWYRQQPGQSLTLIATANQGSEATYESGFVIDKFPISRPNLTFSTLTVSNMSPEDSSIYLCSVGTETQYFGPGTRLLVL.

The chain's CDR3 is CAIRGQGMDPPLHF. The CDR3 coding sequence is TGTGCCATCAGGGGACAGGGCATGGATCCACCCCTCCACTTT. The V call is TRBV10-3, the J call TRBJ1-6; 9 bases align to TRBD1. CDR3 size: 14 residues. V lost 6 bases, J lost 11 bases, and 8 bases stayed unmatched. From germline, CDR1 is ENHRY and CDR2 SYGVKD.

With regard to this clonotype: Its ends do not fully match the called genes, so a read error is possible. V gene TRBV9 combines with J gene TRBJ1-2; D is perhaps TRBD1 (5 bases). Germline-derived CDR1 and CDR2 are SGDLS and YYNGEE. CDR3 length equals 13 residues. Here the CDR3 DNA reads TGTGCCGGCAGCGTAGAAACAGGCTATGACTACACCTTC. Translated: CAGSVETGYDYTF.

Concerning this clonotype: It may be a read error: a sequence one base away is much more abundant. J is TRBJ1-4 and V is TRBV2; no clear D gene. The CDR3 sequence is 15 residues long. The germline V gene has CDR1 SNHLY and CDR2 FYNNEI. DNA for the CDR3: TGTGCCAGCCACCCCCAAAGAGGGCTTAATGAAGAACTGTTTTTT. Its translation: CASHPQRGLNEELFF.

This clonotype was picked up many times. The rearrangement links TRBV20-1 to TRBJ1-1; D unclear. This CDR3 spans 12 amino acids. Germline V gives CDR1 DFQATT, CDR2 SNEGSKA (reference sequence). V gave up 0 bases and J gave up 11 bases, with 13 bases separating them. The CDR3 sequence: CSARDPEPGAFF. CDR3 DNA sequence: TGCAGTGCTAGAGATCCCGAACCTGGGGCTTTCTTT.

The CDR3 sequence is CASSPSGGATNYGYTF. DNA for the CDR3: TGTGCCAGCAGTCCGTCTGGGGGGGCTACTAACTATGGCTACACCTTC. The rearrangement links TRBV7-9 to TRBJ1-2; weak D call: TRBD1 (6 bases). The CDR3 has 16 amino acids. Trimming removed 6 bases at V and 0 bases at J, with 17 bases between. From germline, CDR1 is SEHNR and CDR2 FQNEAQ (reference sequence).

This rearrangement joins TRBV12-3 or TRBV12-4 to TRBJ1-1; D may be TRBD1 (5 bases). V lost 3 bases, J lost 7 bases, and 12 bases lay in between. The CDR3 runs 13 residues. Here the CDR3 reads CASSFQQGLEAFF. CDR3 in DNA: TGTGCCAGCAGTTTTCAGCAGGGTCTTGAAGCTTTCTTT.

This sequence joins TRBV6-1 and TRBJ2-5, with 8 bases aligning to TRBD1. Germline CDR1 is MNHNS and CDR2 is SASEGT. This CDR3 spans 15 amino acids. V shed 5 bases and J 2 bases; nucleotides not matched to a gene: 7. The CDR3, as DNA: TGTGCCAGCAGTCCCCGACAGGGGCCGCAAGAGACCCAGTACTTC. Amino acid sequence: CASSPRQGPQETQYF.

This clonotype was seen at least ten times. V is TRBV7-9 and J is TRBJ1-2; TRBD1 matches at 7 bases. This CDR3 spans 13 amino acids. Germline V CDR1 and CDR2: SEHNR, FQNEAQ (reference sequence). V dropped 5 bases and J dropped 8; count of bases not matched to a gene: 8. CDR3 DNA: TGTGCCAGCAGCCTAGGGGGCATTCGGGGCTACACCTTC. This codes for CASSLGGIRGYTF.

The chain links TRBV7-2 to TRBJ2-3; D remains ambiguous. The CDR3 is made up of 15 amino acids. Per the germline V gene, CDR1 is SGHTA and CDR2 is FQGNSA. V shed 1 base and J shed 5 bases, with 13 bases lying between them. As DNA, the CDR3 is TGTGCCAGCAGCTTAGGTTCCTGGGCCCGAGATACGCAGTATTTT. Translating it yields CASSLGSWARDTQYF.

This chain connects TRBV19 to TRBJ1-2; unclear D gene. Trimming shortened V by 10 bases and J by 1 base, and 16 bases separated the two germline ends. CDR1 is LNHDA, CDR2 SQIVND, per germline (reference sequence). The CDR3 length is 14 residues. The CDR3 sequence is CATTPWNSNYGYTF. The CDR3 coding sequence is TGTGCCACTACCCCCTGGAATAGTAACTATGGCTACACCTTC. Based on the CDR3 plus reference TRBV19 and TRBJ1-2, the full variable domain is DGGITQSPKYLFRKEGQNVTLSCEQNLNHDAMYWYRQDPGQGLRLIYYSQIVNDFQKGDIAEGYSVSREKKESFPLTVTSAQKNPTAFYLCATTPWNSNYGYTFGSGTRLTVV.

The CDR3 loop reads CASSKHWTGVNQPQHF. CDR3 nucleotides: TGTGCCAGCAGTAAACACTGGACAGGGGTCAATCAGCCCCAGCATTTT. The chain links TRBV12-3 or TRBV12-4 to TRBJ1-5, with 9 bases aligning to TRBD1. With V trimmed by 5 bases and J by 3 bases, 8 bases remained unmatched. The CDR3 loop spans 16 amino acids.

This clonotype was observed many times. The CDR3 sequence is CATQGLGGQLNQPQHF. DNA of the CDR3: TGTGCCACCCAAGGCTTAGGAGGGCAGCTTAATCAGCCCCAGCATTTT. The chain is built from TRBV19 and TRBJ1-5, with unresolved D. CDR1 LNHDA and CDR2 SQIVND come from the germline V gene (reference sequence). Trimming stripped 10 bases from V and 4 bases from J, with 23 bases between. The CDR3 runs 16 residues. The full variable domain, its missing parts supplied by reference TRBV19 and TRBJ1-5, is DGGITQSPKYLFRKEGQNVTLSCEQNLNHDAMYWYRQDPGQGLRLIYYSQIVNDFQKGDIAEGYSVSREKKESFPLTVTSAQKNPTAFYLCATQGLGGQLNQPQHFGDGTRLSIL.

This clonotype was counted only a few times. CDR3 DNA sequence: TGTGCCAGCAGTGAAGCTGGGACCTCCCGGTGGCAGTACTTC. As protein: CASSEAGTSRWQYF. This chain links TRBV6-6 with TRBJ2-7, with D possibly being TRBD1 or TRBD2 (5 bases each). V was trimmed by 5 bases and J by 9 bases, leaving 20 bases between them. The germline V gene has CDR1 MNHNY and CDR2 SVGAGI (reference sequence). The CDR3 sequence is 14 residues long.

In this sample, this clonotype turned up many times. V and J are TRBV25-1 and TRBJ1-3, with D uncertain. Germline CDR1 reads MGHDK; CDR2 reads SYGVNS. V lost 6 bases, J lost 0 bases, and 12 bases lay in between. The CDR3 is made up of 15 amino acids. DNA of the CDR3: TGTGCCAGCAGGAAGTCTGGGAGCTCTGGAAACACCATATATTTT. This codes for CASRKSGSSGNTIYF.